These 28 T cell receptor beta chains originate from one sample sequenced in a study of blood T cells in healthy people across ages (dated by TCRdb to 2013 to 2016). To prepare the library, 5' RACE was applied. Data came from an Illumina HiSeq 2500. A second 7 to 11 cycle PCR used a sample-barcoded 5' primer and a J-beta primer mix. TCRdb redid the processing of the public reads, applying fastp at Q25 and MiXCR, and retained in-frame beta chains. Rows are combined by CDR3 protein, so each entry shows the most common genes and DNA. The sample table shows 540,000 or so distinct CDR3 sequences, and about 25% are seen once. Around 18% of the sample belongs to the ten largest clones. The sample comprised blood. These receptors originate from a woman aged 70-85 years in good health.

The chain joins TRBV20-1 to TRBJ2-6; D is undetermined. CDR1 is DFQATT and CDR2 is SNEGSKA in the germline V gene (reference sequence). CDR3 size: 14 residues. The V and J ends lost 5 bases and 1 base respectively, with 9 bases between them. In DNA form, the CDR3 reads TGCAGTGCTCCCCGGGCGTCTGGGGCCAACGTCCTGACTTTC. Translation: CSAPRASGANVLTF.

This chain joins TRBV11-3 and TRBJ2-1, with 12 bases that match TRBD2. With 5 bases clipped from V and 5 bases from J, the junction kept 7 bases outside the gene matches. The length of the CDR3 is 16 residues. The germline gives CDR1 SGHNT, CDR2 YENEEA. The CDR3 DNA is TGTGCCAGCAGCCCGGCTGGACTAGCGGGGAACAATGAGCAGTTCTTC. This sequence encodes CASSPAGLAGNNEQFF. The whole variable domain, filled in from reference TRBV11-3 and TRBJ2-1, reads EAGVVQSPRYKIIEKKQPVAFWCNPISGHNTLYWYLQNLGQGPELLIRYENEEAVDDSQLPKDRFSAERLKGVDSTLKIQPAELGDSAVYLCASSPAGLAGNNEQFFGPGTRLTVL.

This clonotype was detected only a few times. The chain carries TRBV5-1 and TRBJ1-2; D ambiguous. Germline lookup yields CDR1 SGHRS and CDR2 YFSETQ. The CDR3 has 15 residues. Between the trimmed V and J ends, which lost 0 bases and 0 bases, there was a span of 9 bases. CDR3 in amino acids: CASSLEALANYGYTF. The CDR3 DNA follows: TGCGCCAGCAGCTTGGAGGCCTTAGCTAACTATGGCTACACCTTC.

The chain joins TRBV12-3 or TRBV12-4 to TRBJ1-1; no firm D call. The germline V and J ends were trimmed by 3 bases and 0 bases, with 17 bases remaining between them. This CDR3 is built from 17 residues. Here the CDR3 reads CASSFNVGDIMNTEAFF. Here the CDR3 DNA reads TGTGCCAGCAGTTTCAACGTCGGGGATATTATGAACACTGAAGCTTTCTTT.

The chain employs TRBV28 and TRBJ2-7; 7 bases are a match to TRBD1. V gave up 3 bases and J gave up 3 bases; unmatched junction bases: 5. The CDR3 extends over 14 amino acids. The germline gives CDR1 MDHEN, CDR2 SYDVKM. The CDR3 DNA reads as TGTGCCAGCAGTTTTCCGGGACAGAACTACGAGCAGTACTTC. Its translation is CASSFPGQNYEQYF.

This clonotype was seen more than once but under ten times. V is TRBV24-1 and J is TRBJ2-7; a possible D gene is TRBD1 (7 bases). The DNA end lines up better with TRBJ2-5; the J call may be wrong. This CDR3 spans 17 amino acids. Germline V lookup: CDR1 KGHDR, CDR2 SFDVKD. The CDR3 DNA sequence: TGTGCCACCAGTGACTATGGACAGGAGGGGAACCAAGAGACCCAGTACTTC. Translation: CATSDYGQEGNQETQYF.

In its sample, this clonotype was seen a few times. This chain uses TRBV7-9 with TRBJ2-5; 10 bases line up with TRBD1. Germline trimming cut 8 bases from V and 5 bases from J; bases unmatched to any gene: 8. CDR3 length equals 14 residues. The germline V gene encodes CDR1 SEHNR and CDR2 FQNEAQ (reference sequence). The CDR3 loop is CASDSRGQGETQYF. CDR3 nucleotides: TGTGCCAGCGACTCGAGGGGACAGGGGGAGACCCAGTACTTC.

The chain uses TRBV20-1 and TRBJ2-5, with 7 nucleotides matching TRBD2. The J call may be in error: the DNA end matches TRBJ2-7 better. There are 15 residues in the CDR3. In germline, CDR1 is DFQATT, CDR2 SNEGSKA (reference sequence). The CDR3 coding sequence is TGCAGTGCTAGAGTGGGAGGGGCAACCCCCTACGAGCAGTACTTC. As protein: CSARVGGATPYEQYF.

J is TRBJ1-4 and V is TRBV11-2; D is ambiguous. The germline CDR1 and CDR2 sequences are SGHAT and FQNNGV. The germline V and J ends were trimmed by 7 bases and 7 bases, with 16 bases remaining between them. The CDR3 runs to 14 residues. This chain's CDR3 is CASNFGIIGEKLFF. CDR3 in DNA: TGTGCCAGCAACTTCGGTATTATAGGTGAAAAACTGTTTTTT.

CDR3 sequence: CASSYSNQQETQYF. Written as DNA, the CDR3 is TGTGCCAGCAGTTACTCAAATCAACAAGAGACCCAGTACTTC. The V call is TRBV6-2 or TRBV6-3, the J call TRBJ2-5; D unresolved. Germline V gene lookup returns CDR1 MNHEY and CDR2 SVGEGT. The CDR3 is 14 amino acids. The V end lost 0 bases, the J end lost 2 bases, and 7 bases lay between the germline ends.

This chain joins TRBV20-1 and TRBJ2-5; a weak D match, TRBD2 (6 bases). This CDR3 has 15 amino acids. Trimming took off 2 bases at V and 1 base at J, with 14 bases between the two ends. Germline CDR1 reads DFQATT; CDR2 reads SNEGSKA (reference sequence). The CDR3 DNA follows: TGCAGTGCTAGATTCCCGGGACTCCTCCAAGAGACCCAGTACTTC. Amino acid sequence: CSARFPGLLQETQYF.

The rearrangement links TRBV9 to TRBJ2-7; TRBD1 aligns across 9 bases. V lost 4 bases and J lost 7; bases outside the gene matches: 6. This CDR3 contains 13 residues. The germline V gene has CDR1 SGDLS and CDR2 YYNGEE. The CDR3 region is CASSTAGTGEQYF. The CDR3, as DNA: TGTGCCAGCAGCACTGCCGGGACAGGGGAGCAGTACTTC.

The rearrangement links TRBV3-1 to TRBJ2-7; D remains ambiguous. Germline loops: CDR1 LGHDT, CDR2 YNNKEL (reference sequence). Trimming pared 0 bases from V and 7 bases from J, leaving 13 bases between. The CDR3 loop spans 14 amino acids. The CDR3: CASSQETRRREQYF. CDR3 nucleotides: TGTGCCAGCAGCCAAGAGACACGGCGGCGGGAGCAGTACTTC.

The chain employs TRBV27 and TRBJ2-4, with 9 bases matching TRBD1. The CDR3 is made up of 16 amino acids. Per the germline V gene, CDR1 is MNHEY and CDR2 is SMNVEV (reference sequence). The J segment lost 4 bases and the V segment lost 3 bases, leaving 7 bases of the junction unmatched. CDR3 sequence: CASSFEGGTGKNIQYF. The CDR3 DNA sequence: TGTGCCAGCAGTTTTGAGGGTGGGACAGGGAAAAACATTCAGTACTTC.

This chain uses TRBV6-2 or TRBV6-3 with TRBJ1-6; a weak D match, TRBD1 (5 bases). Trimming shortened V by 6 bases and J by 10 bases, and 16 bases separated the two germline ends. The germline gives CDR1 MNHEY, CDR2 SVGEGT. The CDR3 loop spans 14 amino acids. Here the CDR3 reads CASSPEWGSSPLHF. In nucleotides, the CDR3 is TGTGCCAGCAGCCCAGAGTGGGGGAGCTCACCCCTCCACTTT.

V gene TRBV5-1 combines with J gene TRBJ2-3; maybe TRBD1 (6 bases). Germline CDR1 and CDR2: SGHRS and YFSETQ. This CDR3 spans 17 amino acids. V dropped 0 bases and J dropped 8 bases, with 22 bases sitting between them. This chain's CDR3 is CASSLDGTGSAAGTQYF. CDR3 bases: TGCGCCAGCAGCTTGGACGGAACAGGGTCGGCCGCCGGTACGCAGTATTTT.

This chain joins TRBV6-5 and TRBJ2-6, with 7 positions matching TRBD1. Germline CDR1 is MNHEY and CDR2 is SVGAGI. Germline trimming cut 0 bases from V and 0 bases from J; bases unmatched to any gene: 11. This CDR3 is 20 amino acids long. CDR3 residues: CASSYSIIGDRSSGANVLTF. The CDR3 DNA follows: TGTGCCAGCAGTTACTCGATAATCGGGGACAGAAGCTCTGGGGCCAACGTCCTGACTTTC.

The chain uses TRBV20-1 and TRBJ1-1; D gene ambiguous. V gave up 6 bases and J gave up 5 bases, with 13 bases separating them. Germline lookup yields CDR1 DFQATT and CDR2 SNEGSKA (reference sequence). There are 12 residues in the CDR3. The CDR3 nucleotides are TGCAGTGCATTGGACCCTTTAACTGAAGCTTTCTTT. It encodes CSALDPLTEAFF.

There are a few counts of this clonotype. In DNA, the CDR3 is TGTGCCACCTCTTCTTGGACTAGAGTTAATGAGCAGTTCTTC. Translation gives CATSSWTRVNEQFF. The chain links TRBV6-5 to TRBJ2-1; 7 nucleotides match TRBD2. The CDR3 totals 14 residues. Germline V gives CDR1 MNHEY, CDR2 SVGAGI. V lost 10 bases and J lost 7; bases outside the gene matches: 13.

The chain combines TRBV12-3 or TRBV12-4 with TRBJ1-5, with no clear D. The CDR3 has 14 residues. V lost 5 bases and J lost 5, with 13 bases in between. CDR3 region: CASSLRRLDQPQHF. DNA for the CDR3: TGTGCCAGCAGTCTTAGACGGTTGGATCAGCCCCAGCATTTT.

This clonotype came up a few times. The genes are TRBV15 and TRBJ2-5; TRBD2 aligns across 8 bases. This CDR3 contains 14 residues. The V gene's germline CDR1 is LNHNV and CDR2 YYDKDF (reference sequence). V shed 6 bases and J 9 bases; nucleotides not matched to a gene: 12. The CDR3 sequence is CATSTSGGHKAQYF. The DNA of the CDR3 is TGTGCCACCAGTACCAGCGGGGGCCATAAGGCCCAGTACTTC.

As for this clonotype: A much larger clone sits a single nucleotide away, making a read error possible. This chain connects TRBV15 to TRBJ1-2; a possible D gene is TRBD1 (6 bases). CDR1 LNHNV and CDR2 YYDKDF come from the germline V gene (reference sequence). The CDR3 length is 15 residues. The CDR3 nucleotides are TGTGTCACCAGCATGGGGCAGGGGAGCATCCGTGGCTACACCTTC. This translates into CVTSMGQGSIRGYTF.

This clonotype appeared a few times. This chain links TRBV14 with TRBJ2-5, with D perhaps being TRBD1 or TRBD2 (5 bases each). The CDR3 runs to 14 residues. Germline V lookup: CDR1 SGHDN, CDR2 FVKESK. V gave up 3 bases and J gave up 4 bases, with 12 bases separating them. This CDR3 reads CASSHPGDGETQYF. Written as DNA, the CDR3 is TGTGCCAGCAGCCATCCCGGGGACGGAGAGACCCAGTACTTC.

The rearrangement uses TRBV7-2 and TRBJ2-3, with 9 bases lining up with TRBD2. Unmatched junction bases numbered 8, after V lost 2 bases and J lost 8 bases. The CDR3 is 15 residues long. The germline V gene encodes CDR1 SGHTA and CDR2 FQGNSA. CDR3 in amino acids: CTSSLRGGADGTQYF. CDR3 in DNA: TGTACCAGCAGCTTACGCGGGGGGGCCGATGGTACGCAGTATTTT.

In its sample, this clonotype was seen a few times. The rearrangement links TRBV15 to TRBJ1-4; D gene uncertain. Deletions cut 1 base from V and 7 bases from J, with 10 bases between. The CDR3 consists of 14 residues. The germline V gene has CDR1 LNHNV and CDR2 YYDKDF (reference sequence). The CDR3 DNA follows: TGTGCCACCAGCAGAGTAGGGATGGCTGAAAAACTGTTTTTT. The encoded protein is CATSRVGMAEKLFF.

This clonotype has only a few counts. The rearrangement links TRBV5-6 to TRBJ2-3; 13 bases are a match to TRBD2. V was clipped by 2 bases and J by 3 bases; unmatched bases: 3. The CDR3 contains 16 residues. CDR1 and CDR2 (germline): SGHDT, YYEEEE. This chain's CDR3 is CASSFQLAGGTDTQYF. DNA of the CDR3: TGTGCCAGCAGCTTCCAACTAGCGGGGGGGACAGATACGCAGTATTTT.

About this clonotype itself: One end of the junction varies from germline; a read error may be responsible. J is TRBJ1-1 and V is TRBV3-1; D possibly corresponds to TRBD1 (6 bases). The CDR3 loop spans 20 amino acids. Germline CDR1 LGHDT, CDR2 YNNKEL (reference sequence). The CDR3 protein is CASSQERGGTYRATNTEASF. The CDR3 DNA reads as TGTGCCAGCAGCCAAGAGAGAGGGGGTACGTACAGGGCAACGAACACTGAAGCTTCCTTT.

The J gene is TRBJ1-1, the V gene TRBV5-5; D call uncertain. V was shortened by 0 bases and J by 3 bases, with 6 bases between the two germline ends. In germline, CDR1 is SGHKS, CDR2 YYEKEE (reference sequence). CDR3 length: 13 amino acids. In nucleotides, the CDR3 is TGTGCCAGCAGCTTGGCCAGTTACACTGAAGCTTTCTTT. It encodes CASSLASYTEAFF.